The next 27 T cell receptor beta chains were all read from a single sample in a study of identical twins. TCRdb fed the 5' RACE reads into MiXCR, producing one record per CDR3 protein. Of a few hundred thousand distinct CDR3 sequences listed, about 8% are singletons. This sample also appeared in a second study, on yellow fever vaccine responses in identical twins.

Material for sequencing was CD8+ T cells sorted from blood. The receptors derive from a woman younger than 35 in good health.

V usage is TRBV28 and J usage is TRBJ1-5, with 7 positions matching TRBD1. From germline, CDR1 is MDHEN and CDR2 SYDVKM. The CDR3 is 17 residues long. The trim removed 6 bases at V and 4 bases at J, leaving 15 bases unmatched. The CDR3 nucleotides read TGTGCCAGCAGACGAAGTATACAGGGGCCAACGAATCAGCCCCAGCATTTT. Translating it yields CASRRSIQGPTNQPQHF.

This CDR3 reads CASSLKTPYNEQFF. DNA for the CDR3: TGTGCCAGCAGCTTAAAGACTCCCTACAATGAGCAGTTCTTC. The J gene is TRBJ2-1, the V gene TRBV7-9, with D uncertain. Germline CDR1 SEHNR, CDR2 FQNEAQ (reference sequence). The CDR3 totals 14 residues. The germline V and J ends were trimmed by 2 bases and 2 bases, with 7 bases remaining between them.

This clonotype turned up a few times. This sequence joins TRBV20-1 and TRBJ2-7; D possibly matches TRBD1 or TRBD2 (5 bases each). Germline CDR1 and CDR2: DFQATT and SNEGSKA (reference sequence). This CDR3 is 15 amino acids long. With 0 bases removed from V and 3 bases from J, the gap between germline ends came to 15 bases. CDR3 residues: CSARDPRGRSYEQYF. The DNA for the CDR3 is TGCAGTGCTAGAGACCCCCGGGGCAGGAGCTACGAGCAGTACTTC.

This clonotype was found many times. V gene TRBV7-9 combines with J gene TRBJ2-1; a weak D match, TRBD2 (6 bases). The CDR3 totals 16 residues. Between the trimmed V and J ends, which lost 5 bases and 4 bases, there was a span of 18 bases. Germline V gene data show CDR1 as SEHNR and CDR2 as FQNEAQ (reference sequence). CDR3 DNA: TGTGCCAGCAGCAAATACCCCGCGGAGGGTTACAATGAGCAGTTCTTC. As protein: CASSKYPAEGYNEQFF.

This clonotype was seen many times. The chain joins TRBV29-1 to TRBJ2-7, with 8 bases that match TRBD2. In germline, CDR1 is SQVTM, CDR2 ANQGSEA. The V segment lost 6 bases and the J segment 4 bases; nucleotides outside the gene matches: 8. The CDR3 length is 13 residues. CDR3: CSVLLTSAYEQYF. The CDR3 DNA is TGCAGCGTCCTACTGACTAGCGCGTACGAGCAGTACTTC.

This clonotype has only a few counts. The chain couples TRBV20-1 to TRBJ2-1, with 13 bases matching TRBD2. J gave up 5 bases and V 1 base, and 17 bases lay outside the gene matches. This CDR3 spans 20 amino acids. From germline, CDR1 is DFQATT and CDR2 SNEGSKA (reference sequence). Here the CDR3 reads CSARAGQRRLAGGHNNEQFF. The CDR3 DNA follows: TGCAGTGCTAGAGCGGGACAGCGTAGACTAGCGGGAGGTCACAACAATGAGCAGTTCTTC.

This clonotype has a handful of counts. The V and J genes are TRBV4-3 and TRBJ2-5; possibly TRBD2 for D (5 bases). Trimming left V 0 bases short and J 2 bases short, with 10 bases between. The CDR3 length is 15 residues. Germline CDR1 reads LGHNA; CDR2 reads YSLEER. The chain's CDR3 is CASSQEFGVQETQYF. The CDR3 DNA follows: TGCGCCAGCAGCCAAGAATTCGGGGTGCAAGAGACCCAGTACTTC.

The gene calls are TRBV20-1 and TRBJ2-7; TRBD2 agrees at 8 bases. CDR1 is DFQATT and CDR2 is SNEGSKA in the germline V gene (reference sequence). V shed 0 bases, J shed 4 bases, and the junction held 11 bases outside the gene matches. The CDR3 runs 16 residues. The CDR3 loop is CSARDKTGGKYYEQYF. CDR3 nucleotide sequence: TGCAGTGCTAGAGATAAAACGGGGGGGAAGTATTACGAGCAGTACTTC.

This clonotype was detected only a few times. The chain combines TRBV4-3 with TRBJ2-6; 12 nucleotides agree with TRBD1. Per the germline V gene, CDR1 is LGHNA and CDR2 is YSLEER. The CDR3 sequence is 17 residues long. Trimming removed 3 bases from V and 4 bases from J; junction bases left unmatched: 4. This CDR3 is CASSQGTGGTGANVLTF. The CDR3 DNA reads as TGCGCCAGCAGCCAGGGGACAGGGGGCACCGGGGCCAACGTCCTGACTTTC.

In this sample, this clonotype turned up a few times. J is TRBJ2-7 and V is TRBV7-9, with TRBD1 matching over 9 bases. CDR3 length equals 15 residues. The ends lost 5 bases at V and 2 bases at J; junction bases unmatched: 7. The germline gives CDR1 SEHNR, CDR2 FQNEAQ (reference sequence). CDR3: CASSPNRDRAYEQYF. The CDR3 DNA reads TGTGCCAGCAGCCCTAACCGGGACAGGGCCTACGAGCAGTACTTC.

There are many counts of this clonotype. The genes are TRBV29-1 and TRBJ2-3; 10 nucleotides match TRBD1. V dropped 4 bases and J dropped 2; count of bases not matched to a gene: 9. CDR1 SQVTM and CDR2 ANQGSEA come from the germline V gene. The CDR3 sequence is 16 residues long. The CDR3 sequence is CSVGGTGDGYTDTQYF. The DNA of the CDR3 is TGCAGCGTTGGAGGGACAGGGGATGGGTACACAGATACGCAGTATTTT.

The chain recombines TRBV6-5 with TRBJ2-4, with D possibly matching TRBD2 (6 bases). This CDR3 region has 18 residues. Looked up from germline, CDR1 is MNHEY and CDR2 is SVGAGI. The V and J ends lost 6 bases and 9 bases respectively, with 30 bases between them. The CDR3 loop is CASSPPEGLGGGIPIQYF. The CDR3 DNA reads as TGTGCCAGCAGCCCACCGGAGGGGTTAGGAGGAGGAATTCCCATTCAGTACTTC.

V gene TRBV27 combines with J gene TRBJ2-7; maybe TRBD1 (5 bases). Germline V gene data show CDR1 as MNHEY and CDR2 as SMNVEV (reference sequence). The CDR3 loop spans 15 amino acids. Deletions cut 0 bases from V and 3 bases from J, with 12 bases between. The CDR3 loop reads CASSLSGRANYEQYF. CDR3 sequence (DNA): TGTGCCAGCAGTTTATCGGGCAGGGCAAACTACGAGCAGTACTTC.

This clonotype was counted at least ten times. The rearrangement links TRBV5-1 to TRBJ2-2; D is uncertain. The CDR3 runs to 13 residues. Trimming removed 7 bases from V and 1 base from J, with 8 bases in between. CDR1 SGHRS and CDR2 YFSETQ come from the germline V gene. As DNA, the CDR3 is TGCGCCAGCGGTTGGGAGAACACCGGGGAGCTGTTTTTT. It yields the protein CASGWENTGELFF.

The chain uses TRBV20-1 and TRBJ2-7, with 7 nucleotides matching TRBD1. There are 14 residues in the CDR3. Germline lookup yields CDR1 DFQATT and CDR2 SNEGSKA (reference sequence). V was clipped by 2 bases and J by 13 bases; unmatched bases: 17. CDR3 in amino acids: CSARPNDRATPLYF. Written as DNA, the CDR3 is TGCAGTGCTAGACCCAACGACAGGGCCACGCCGTTATACTTC.

This clonotype showed up many times. V is TRBV12-3 or TRBV12-4 and J is TRBJ2-3; D unclear. This CDR3 is 13 amino acids long. Trimming pared 6 bases from V and 8 bases from J, leaving 15 bases between. The CDR3 DNA reads as TGTGCCAGCAGCCCTCCCGGCGATGTTACGCAGTATTTT. Protein product: CASSPPGDVTQYF.

This chain uses TRBV20-1 with TRBJ2-7, with 8 bases fitting TRBD2. Losses at the gene ends were 2 bases for V and 0 bases for J; bases not matched to a gene: 3. The CDR3 contains 14 residues. Per germline, CDR1 DFQATT and CDR2 SNEGSKA (reference sequence). Here the CDR3 DNA reads TGCAGTGCTAGACTAGCGGGCGCCTCCTACGAGCAGTACTTC. It yields the protein CSARLAGASYEQYF.

This clonotype was picked up a small number of times. The rearrangement uses TRBV9 and TRBJ1-1, with D maybe TRBD1 (5 bases). The V end was cut by 2 bases, the J end by 5 bases, with 19 bases between. This CDR3 has 16 amino acids. CDR1 and CDR2 from the germline V gene are SGDLS and YYNGEE. The CDR3 region is CASSVLGEGEGTEAFF. Written as DNA, the CDR3 is TGTGCCAGCAGCGTCTTGGGTGAGGGAGAGGGGACTGAAGCTTTCTTT.

This clonotype was counted a few times. Here the CDR3 reads CASGSGQGLKFF. The CDR3 nucleotides are TGTGCTAGTGGTTCGGGACAGGGGCTTAAGTTCTTC. The chain employs TRBV12-5 and TRBJ2-1, with 10 nucleotides matching TRBD1. Germline V gene data show CDR1 as LGHNT and CDR2 as FRNRAP. The V segment lost 4 bases and the J segment 14 bases; nucleotides outside the gene matches: 5. This CDR3 is built from 12 residues.

There are many counts of this clonotype. CDR3 sequence (DNA): TGTGCCAGCAGCCTAATGTCGGAGGATGGCTACGAGCAGTACTTC. This codes for CASSLMSEDGYEQYF. This chain links TRBV7-9 with TRBJ2-7, with D perhaps TRBD2 (5 bases). Per germline, CDR1 SEHNR and CDR2 FQNEAQ (reference sequence). The CDR3 consists of 15 residues. The V and J ends lost 5 bases and 3 bases respectively, with 17 bases between them.

This clonotype was recorded a few times. The chain recombines TRBV29-1 with TRBJ1-2; 7 bases map to TRBD1. The CDR3 extends over 13 amino acids. Per the germline V gene, CDR1 is SQVTM and CDR2 is ANQGSEA. V shed 8 bases and J 7 bases; nucleotides not matched to a gene: 13. This CDR3 is CSTLTGPSRGYTF. In DNA, the CDR3 is TGCAGCACACTGACAGGGCCATCTCGTGGCTACACCTTC.

This clonotype was counted ten times or more. The rearrangement joins TRBV27 to TRBJ2-3; TRBD2 matches at 11 bases. This CDR3 has 16 residues. The germline gives CDR1 MNHEY, CDR2 SMNVEV (reference sequence). J gave up 2 bases and V 5 bases, and 6 bases lay outside the gene matches. The CDR3 DNA sequence: TGTGCCAGCAGTGCGACTAGCGGGGCCAACACAGATACGCAGTATTTT. Encoded protein: CASSATSGANTDTQYF.

This clonotype was detected many times. The V and J genes are TRBV3-1 and TRBJ2-7; 7 bases match TRBD1. The CDR3 has 13 amino acids. Germline V gene lookup returns CDR1 LGHDT and CDR2 YNNKEL (reference sequence). With 3 bases clipped from V and 3 bases from J, the junction kept 2 bases outside the gene matches. The CDR3 is CASSQGDSYEQYF. CDR3 coding DNA: TGTGCCAGCAGCCAGGGGGACAGCTACGAGCAGTACTTC.

The chain combines TRBV10-3 with TRBJ2-7, with D perhaps TRBD1 or TRBD2 (5 bases each). CDR1 is ENHRY and CDR2 is SYGVKD in the germline V gene. Trimming cost V 9 bases and J 2 bases, with 8 bases left between them. The CDR3 is made up of 11 amino acids. DNA of the CDR3: TGTGCCATGGGGGAGACCTACGAGCAGTACTTC. The encoded protein is CAMGETYEQYF.

The rearrangement uses TRBV4-3 and TRBJ2-3, with unresolved D. The germline gives CDR1 LGHNA, CDR2 YSLEER. The CDR3 covers 16 residues. Trimming removed 3 bases at V and 1 base at J, with 14 bases between. The CDR3 here is CASSQGFVVGTDTQYF. The CDR3 DNA reads TGCGCCAGCAGCCAGGGTTTTGTGGTGGGCACAGATACGCAGTATTTT.

A remark on this clonotype: At one end, the junction sequence differs from germline, possibly due to a read error. This chain links TRBV7-9 with TRBJ2-7; 14 positions agree with TRBD2. The CDR3 has 17 residues. Germline V gives CDR1 SEHNR, CDR2 FQNEAQ (reference sequence). The CDR3 here is CASSHVGIGLAGGRLFF. CDR3 DNA sequence: TGTGCCAGCAGCCACGTGGGAATTGGACTAGCGGGGGGTCGGTTATTCTTC.

The table lists this clonotype with a few counts. V and J are TRBV7-9 and TRBJ2-1; 12 bases map to TRBD2. Unmatched junction bases numbered 6, after V lost 2 bases and J lost 10 bases. The CDR3 has 15 residues. Germline lookup yields CDR1 SEHNR and CDR2 FQNEAQ (reference sequence). CDR3 protein: CASSLKRLAGDEQFF. CDR3 in DNA: TGTGCCAGCAGCTTAAAGAGACTAGCGGGAGACGAGCAGTTCTTC.